The rows below give T cell receptor beta chains drawn from one sample of a study of T cell responses to AZD1222 COVID-19 vaccine. Method: immunoSEQ multiplex PCR; TCRdb's copy keeps in-frame clones and lacks some. The data hold over 150,000 clones, with 90% to 95% observed a single time. This specimen was peripheral blood, taken on day 0 of MenACWY control vaccination. The receptors derive from an adult in good health. The CDR3 runs from the conserved cysteine through the conserved F or W. Each record gives: V gene, D gene, clone size, J gene, CDR3 DNA, CDR3 protein. The D gene is left open where the match is weak. Only part of the rows carry a size: once, few, many, or a class if the clone is expanded.

TRBV6-5,TRBD1,NA,TRBJ1-5,TGTGCCAGCAGTTACTCTCGGACAGGTAGCAATCAGCCCCAGCATTTT,CASSYSRTGSNQPQHF
TRBV7-2,NA,NA,TRBJ2-3,TGTGCCAGCAGCTTACAGCGCGGGGTGGGCACAGATACGCAGTATTTT,CASSLQRGVGTDTQYF
TRBV2,NA,once,TRBJ2-1,TGTGCCAGCAGTGCCGGCGGTTTGCCGCGGGATGAGCAGTTCTTC,CASSAGGLPRDEQFF
TRBV18,NA,NA,TRBJ1-3,TGTGCCAGCTCACCACTCGACACAATCTCTGGAAACACCATATATTTT,CASSPLDTISGNTIYF
TRBV7-2,NA,few,TRBJ2-2,TGTGCCAGCAGCCAAACCGGACAGCTCACCGGGGAGCTGTTTTTT,CASSQTGQLTGELFF
TRBV11-3,NA,once,TRBJ2-5,TGTGCCAGCAGCCCCACCTCCGGGACAAGGGAGACCCAGTACTTC,CASSPTSGTRETQYF
TRBV29-1,NA,NA,TRBJ2-4,TGCAGCGCCGGAACCCCAGGGTATTCAAACATTCAGTACTTC,CSAGTPGYSNIQYF
TRBV4-2,NA,NA,TRBJ2-1,TGTGCCAGCAGGGGCAATGAGCAGTTCTTC,CASRGNEQFF
TRBV30,NA,NA,TRBJ1-3,TGTGCCTGGAGAGGGGCTGTACCCATTGGAAACACCATATATTTT,CAWRGAVPIGNTIYF
TRBV29-1,NA,NA,TRBJ1-3,TGCAGCGTTGAAGACAGGGGTCTGAGAAACACCATATATTTT,CSVEDRGLRNTIYF
TRBV28,NA,NA,TRBJ2-2,TGTGCCAGCAGTTTTTCCCCCCCCGTGGAGCTGTTTTTT,CASSFSPPVELFF
TRBV11-3,TRBD1,once,TRBJ1-2,TGTGCCAGCAGCGGGACCGGGACAGGGGCCAGTCTAGGCTACACCTTC,CASSGTGTGASLGYTF
TRBV2,TRBD1,few,TRBJ2-1,TGTGCCAGCAGTGACTACAGGGGGCTGGACAATGAGCAGTTCTTC,CASSDYRGLDNEQFF
TRBV3-1/TRBV3-2,TRBD1,few,TRBJ2-7,TGTGCCAGCAGCCAAGTAACAGGGGACGAGCAGTACTTC,CASSQVTGDEQYF
TRBV10-3,NA,NA,TRBJ2-4,TGTGCCATCAGTGAGTCGATTCGCCTGGGCATTCAGTACTTC,CAISESIRLGIQYF
TRBV19,NA,once,TRBJ2-1,TGTGCCATCCGGGGTTCCCACAATGAGCAGTTCTTC,CAIRGSHNEQFF
TRBV29-1,TRBD1,few,TRBJ1-1,TGCAGCGTTGGAGGGATAGACAGGGCACCTGAAGCTTTCTTT,CSVGGIDRAPEAFF
TRBV3-1/TRBV3-2,NA,once,TRBJ1-4,TGTGCCAGCAGCCAAGATCGGTTCCGAGAAAAACTGTTTTTT,CASSQDRFREKLFF
TRBV29-1,TRBD2,NA,TRBJ2-5,TGCAGCGTGGAAGGACTAGCCCCGAAGACCCAGTACTTC,CSVEGLAPKTQYF
TRBV5-1,TRBD1,NA,TRBJ1-4,TGCGCCAGCAGCTTAGGGGGACAGGGAAGTGAAAAACTGTTTTTT,CASSLGGQGSEKLFF
TRBV30,NA,once,TRBJ1-2,TGTGCCTGGAGTGTTTCCACTTCCCTGGGCTACACCTTC,CAWSVSTSLGYTF
TRBV6-7,TRBD2,NA,TRBJ2-2,TGTGCCAGCAGTTACCCTCTTCGGGCGGGGGGGAACACCGGGGAGCTGTTTTTT,CASSYPLRAGGNTGELFF
TRBV7-8,NA,NA,TRBJ2-3,TGTGCCAGCAGCTTATCGGGGGACACTCACACAGATACGCAGTATTTT,CASSLSGDTHTDTQYF
TRBV7-2,NA,NA,TRBJ1-5,TGTGCCAGCAGCTTAATCGGAGGGGATGGCAATCAGCCCCAGCATTTT,CASSLIGGDGNQPQHF
TRBV28,NA,NA,TRBJ2-7,TGTGCCAGCAGTTTAGATGGATACGAGCAGTACTTC,CASSLDGYEQYF
TRBV12-3/TRBV12-4,NA,NA,TRBJ2-1,TGTGCCAGCAGTTTAGCACAATACAATGAGCAGTTCTTC,CASSLAQYNEQFF
TRBV18,NA,NA,TRBJ2-6,TGTGCCAGCTCACCGGCCGGGGCCAACGTCCTGACTTTC,CASSPAGANVLTF
TRBV14,TRBD1,once,TRBJ1-4,TGTGCCAGCAGCACCGGGACAGTCAAGGAAAAACTGTTTTTT,CASSTGTVKEKLFF
TRBV19,NA,once,TRBJ1-3,TGTGCCAGTAGCCCGGCCGGAACATTCGACCCTTCCAGCTCTGGAAACACCATATATTTT,CASSPAGTFDPSSSGNTIYF
TRBV24-1,TRBD1,few,TRBJ2-1,TGTGCCACCAGTGATTCGACGACGACAGGGATAACGAATGAGCAGTTCTTC,CATSDSTTTGITNEQFF
TRBV7-8,TRBD2,NA,TRBJ2-1,TGTGCCAGCAGCTTAGTGGTACCTAGCGGTTACAATGAGCAGTTCTTC,CASSLVVPSGYNEQFF
TRBV19,TRBD2,NA,TRBJ2-1,TGTGCCAGTAGTATTAGCGGGTTGCGCAATGAGCAGTTCTTC,CASSISGLRNEQFF
TRBV12-3/TRBV12-4,NA,once,TRBJ1-2,TGTGCCAGCAGTTTACAGGGGAACTATGGCTACACCTTC,CASSLQGNYGYTF
TRBV10-1,NA,NA,TRBJ2-3,TGCGCCAGCAGCAATGCAGGCTCAGATACGCAGTATTTT,CASSNAGSDTQYF
TRBV5-1,NA,NA,TRBJ2-1,TGCGCCAGCAGCCCCGACGGACGAGGGCACAATGAGCAGTTCTTC,CASSPDGRGHNEQFF
TRBV7-3,NA,NA,TRBJ2-5,TGTGCCAGCAGCTTAACAGGGACCCAGTACTTC,CASSLTGTQYF
TRBV6-5,NA,NA,TRBJ2-1,TGTGCCAGCGGGACCGGGGAAGAGCAGTTCTTC,CASGTGEEQFF
TRBV6-2/TRBV6-3,TRBD1,NA,TRBJ1-5,TGTGCCAGCAGTACCCGCCAGGACAGGGGTTATAGCAATCAGCCCCAGCATTTT,CASSTRQDRGYSNQPQHF
TRBV6-5,NA,NA,TRBJ2-1,TGTGCCAGCAGGATGTCAGGGCGCGATGAGCAGTTCTTC,CASRMSGRDEQFF
TRBV7-2,NA,NA,TRBJ1-1,TGTGCCAGCAGCTTAGAGAGCCGCGAGACTGAAGCTTTCTTT,CASSLESRETEAFF
TRBV2,NA,once,TRBJ1-3,TGTGCCAGCCGGGGGCCCAATCTCTCTGGAAACACCATATATTTT,CASRGPNLSGNTIYF
TRBV27,NA,few,TRBJ1-3,TGTGCCAGCGCGAGGGGAGCTGGAAACACCATATATTTT,CASARGAGNTIYF
TRBV6-5,NA,NA,TRBJ2-5,TGTGCCAGCAGGGTCAGGCCGTACCAAGAGACCCAGTACTTC,CASRVRPYQETQYF
TRBV13,TRBD1,NA,TRBJ1-2,TGTGCCAGCAGTTTACAGGGGGGGGTTAACTATGGCTACACCTTC,CASSLQGGVNYGYTF
TRBV7-3,NA,NA,TRBJ2-3,TGTGCCAGCAGCTTTGGCCCCTCCACAGATACGCAGTATTTT,CASSFGPSTDTQYF
TRBV18,TRBD1,NA,TRBJ1-3,TGTGCCAGCTCACCCCTGGGACAGGGTTCTGGAAACACCATATATTTT,CASSPLGQGSGNTIYF
TRBV5-1,NA,NA,TRBJ1-2,TGCGCCAGCAGCTTGCCCCGTGGGGGGTCCTTGGCTGGCTACACCTTC,CASSLPRGGSLAGYTF
TRBV9,NA,NA,TRBJ2-2,TGTGCCAGCAGCGTAGAAGGCGGGACCAACACCGGGGAGCTGTTTTTT,CASSVEGGTNTGELFF
TRBV19,TRBD2,once,TRBJ2-7,TGTGCCAGTAGCCCTAGCGGGAGCCGCCCCTACGAGCAGTACTTC,CASSPSGSRPYEQYF
TRBV7-3,NA,NA,TRBJ2-1,TGTGCCAGCAGCTTAGAGCTAACTTCCTACAATGAGCAGTTCTTC,CASSLELTSYNEQFF